Below, 20 T cell receptor beta chains from the same sample are listed, as sequenced in a study of blood T cell repertoires in COVID-19. Sequencing was performed with immunoSEQ multiplex PCR; in TCRdb, only in-frame clones are kept and a portion is missing. This sample yields more than 200,000 clones, of which 85% to 90% are seen a single time; 1.6% belongs to the top ten. Sample: PBMCs or T cells enriched from blood (not recorded which). These TCRs come from a woman aged 50 to 65 who had recovered from COVID-19.

This chain uses TRBV5-1 with TRBJ1-1; no reliable D call. Germline assignment: CDR1 SGHRS and CDR2 YFSETQ. The CDR3 has 13 residues. Trimming left V 4 bases short and J 1 base short, with 8 bases between. The CDR3 spells CASSIEQNTEAFF. CDR3 coding DNA: TGCGCCAGCAGCATAGAGCAGAACACTGAAGCTTTCTTT.

This clone appeared a single time. The rearrangement joins TRBV10-1 to TRBJ2-4, with 8 positions matching TRBD2. Trimming cost V 4 bases and J 3 bases; bases outside gene matches: 11. CDR3 length: 17 amino acids. Per germline, CDR1 WNHNN and CDR2 SYGVQD (reference sequence). CDR3 nucleotides: TGCGCCAGCAGTGTCTCCGGGGGGGGAAAGGGCAAAAACATTCAGTACTTC. This sequence encodes CASSVSGGGKGKNIQYF.

The V and J genes are TRBV5-1 and TRBJ2-3, with 13 bases lining up with TRBD2. CDR1 is SGHRS, CDR2 YFSETQ, per germline. The CDR3 extends over 16 amino acids. V lost 4 bases to trimming and J lost 4 bases; unmatched junction nucleotides: 6. The CDR3: CASSPGLAGVADTQYF. The CDR3 nucleotides are TGCGCCAGCAGCCCAGGACTAGCGGGAGTTGCAGATACGCAGTATTTT.

The V gene is TRBV28, the J gene TRBJ1-5; 12 positions agree with TRBD1. V was clipped by 6 bases and J by 4 bases; unmatched bases: 10. Per the germline V gene, CDR1 is MDHEN and CDR2 is SYDVKM. This CDR3 contains 17 residues. CDR3 protein: CASSPGTGGFGNQPQHF. CDR3 bases: TGTGCCAGCAGCCCCGGGACAGGGGGCTTCGGAAATCAGCCCCAGCATTTT.

V gene TRBV5-1 combines with J gene TRBJ2-5, with 10 bases aligning to TRBD1. The CDR3 contains 15 residues. V lost 1 base, J lost 5 bases, and 5 bases stayed unmatched. Germline CDR1 is SGHRS and CDR2 is YFSETQ. CDR3 bases: TGCGCCAGCAGCTTGTTGGACAGGGGGTGGGAGACCCAGTACTTC. Its translation is CASSLLDRGWETQYF. The whole variable domain, remainder taken from reference TRBV5-1 and TRBJ2-5, is KAGVTQTPRYLIKTRGQQVTLSCSPISGHRSVSWYQQTPGQGLQFLFEYFSETQRNKGNFPGRFSGRQFSNSRSEMNVSTLELGDSALYLCASSLLDRGWETQYFGPGTRLLVL.

A remark on this clone: At one boundary the junction diverges from the germline segment, which might be a read error. The rearrangement joins TRBV29-1 to TRBJ1-2; D is perhaps TRBD1 (6 bases). Germline CDR1 and CDR2: SQVTM and ANQGSEA. The CDR3 runs 8 residues. CDR3: CSVEGQAF. The CDR3 DNA reads TGCAGCGTTGAAGGACAGGCCTTC.

This clone was seen once. V gene TRBV5-6 combines with J gene TRBJ1-6; a weak D match, TRBD1 (5 bases). Trimming took off 3 bases at V and 6 bases at J, with 13 bases between the two ends. CDR1 SGHDT and CDR2 YYEEEE come from the germline V gene. This CDR3 contains 15 residues. CDR3 loop: CASSYAGLRNSPLHF. CDR3 DNA sequence: TGTGCCAGCAGCTACGCGGGACTCCGTAATTCACCCCTCCACTTT.

This chain connects TRBV20-1 to TRBJ2-2; 11 bases match TRBD2. The CDR3 has 17 amino acids. Germline trimming cut 3 bases from V and 5 bases from J; bases unmatched to any gene: 11. From germline, CDR1 is DFQATT and CDR2 SNEGSKA (reference sequence). Here the CDR3 DNA reads TGCAGTGCTAGTCGGTCTCGTCTAGCGGGAGGTACCGGGGAGCTGTTTTTT. Translated, it gives CSASRSRLAGGTGELFF.

The J gene is TRBJ2-4, the V gene TRBV5-6; D unclear. The length of the CDR3 is 14 residues. V was cut by 3 bases and J by 1 base, with 8 bases left in between. The germline CDR1 and CDR2 sequences are SGHDT and YYEEEE. As DNA, the CDR3 is TGTGCCAGCAGCTCAATTGCGGCCAAAAACATTCAGTACTTC. Protein: CASSSIAAKNIQYF.

The chain couples TRBV7-9 to TRBJ2-3; D possibly corresponds to TRBD1 (6 bases). The length of the CDR3 is 13 residues. Germline V gene data show CDR1 as SEHNR and CDR2 as FQNEAQ (reference sequence). The V and J ends lost 4 bases and 4 bases respectively, with 9 bases between them. In DNA, the CDR3 is TGTGCCAGCAGCTCAACAGGGCCAGATACGCAGTATTTT. Translation gives CASSSTGPDTQYF.

The genes are TRBV11-2 and TRBJ1-1; D perhaps matches TRBD1 (6 bases). V was shortened by 5 bases and J by 11 bases, with 36 bases between the two germline ends. CDR3 length: 19 residues. From germline, CDR1 is SGHAT and CDR2 FQNNGV. DNA of the CDR3: TGTGCCAGCAGCCACCAAAATCCGGGACGGCAGAACCGTAGGGGGTTGGCTTTCTTT. Amino acid sequence: CASSHQNPGRQNRRGLAFF.

The chain has TRBV18 and TRBJ1-4; D remains ambiguous. Trimming cost V 2 bases and J 8 bases, with 6 bases left between them. Germline CDR1 reads KGHSH; CDR2 reads LQKENI. This CDR3 is built from 12 residues. The CDR3 loop is CASSPKAEKLFF. The CDR3 nucleotides are TGTGCCAGCTCACCAAAAGCCGAAAAACTGTTTTTT.

A few counts support this clone. The chain couples TRBV6-6 to TRBJ1-6; TRBD1 might be the D (6 bases). The CDR3 runs to 14 residues. Deletions cut 5 bases from V and 7 bases from J, with 12 bases between. CDR1 and CDR2 (germline): MNHNY, SVGAGI (reference sequence). CDR3 residues: CASSIQGMNSPLHF. In nucleotides, the CDR3 is TGTGCCAGCAGTATACAGGGTATGAATTCACCCCTCCACTTT.

Only a few counts were recorded for this clone. The V call is TRBV28, the J call TRBJ2-7; 7 bases are a match to TRBD1. Germline V gives CDR1 MDHEN, CDR2 SYDVKM. J gave up 9 bases and V 6 bases, and 14 bases lay outside the gene matches. The CDR3 runs 14 residues. The CDR3 bases are TGTGCCAGCAGAGCCCTACAGGGGATTCGCGGGCAGTACTTC. Protein: CASRALQGIRGQYF.

This clone was detected once. This rearrangement joins TRBV6-5 to TRBJ1-1, with D perhaps matching TRBD1 (6 bases). V lost 6 bases to trimming and J lost 6 bases, with 17 bases between them. The CDR3 runs 14 residues. Looked up from germline, CDR1 is MNHEY and CDR2 is SVGAGI. The CDR3 nucleotides are TGTGCCAGCAGATTAATACAGGGTACGGCTGAAGCTTTCTTT. Translated, it gives CASRLIQGTAEAFF.

V gene TRBV4-1 combines with J gene TRBJ2-1; 8 nucleotides match TRBD2. The CDR3 contains 14 residues. CDR1 is MGHRA, CDR2 YSYEKL, per germline. After removal of 0 bases from V and 10 bases from J, the junction contained 5 bases not matched to a gene. The CDR3, as DNA: TGCGCCAGCAGCCAAGATCGAACTAGCGGAGAGCAGTTCTTC. Its protein is CASSQDRTSGEQFF.

A note on this clone: At the DNA level, this CDR3 is encoded by other sequences in the same sample as well. V usage is TRBV9 and J usage is TRBJ2-1, with no clear D. Trimming pared 0 bases from V and 1 base from J, leaving 5 bases between. Germline CDR1 is SGDLS and CDR2 is YYNGEE. This CDR3 contains 14 residues. The CDR3, as DNA: TGTGCCAGCAGCGTAGTTTCATCCTACAATGAGCAGTTCTTC. Translation gives CASSVVSSYNEQFF.

This sequence joins TRBV4-1 and TRBJ1-3; no definite D call. V was trimmed by 1 base and J by 11 bases, leaving 15 bases between them. CDR1 is MGHRA, CDR2 YSYEKL, per germline. The CDR3 sequence is 14 residues long. The CDR3 DNA reads TGCGCCAGCAGCCAAGTCGACACGGACTTCTCCATATATTTT. Its translation is CASSQVDTDFSIYF.

The chain links TRBV30 to TRBJ1-6; D remains ambiguous. The germline gives CDR1 GTSNPN, CDR2 SVGIG (reference sequence). The CDR3 contains 16 residues. Trimming removed 5 bases at V and 0 bases at J, with 14 bases between. The CDR3 reads CAWAPSSSSYNSPLHF. CDR3 nucleotide sequence: TGTGCCTGGGCACCTTCTTCTAGCTCCTATAATTCACCCCTCCACTTT.

The chain links TRBV7-2 to TRBJ2-3; no firm D call. V lost 3 bases, J lost 5 bases, and 9 bases lay in between. Germline CDR1 reads SGHTA; CDR2 reads FQGNSA. The CDR3 is made up of 13 amino acids. CDR3 nucleotide sequence: TGTGCCAGCAGCTTTTCTAGGCGAGATACGCAGTATTTT. Its protein product is CASSFSRRDTQYF.